The entry below gives a single TCR beta chain sequence along with its context. Per the original data handling: Reference gene primer amplification yielded estimated nucleated cell counts. The data were produced by immunoSEQ multiplex PCR, yet TCRdb's version contains in-frame clones alone and is incomplete. V and J calls and clone size are given by that table; D and trimming were obtained from the DNA. The table includes fewer than 700,000 clones, about 89% detected once. These data originate in a study of blood T cell repertoires in COVID-19. Background on the study: Samples representing acute and convalescent COVID-19 were sourced from the United States, Italy and Spain. From T cells, B-cell-depleted T cells, or PBMCs came the material, which was cDNA or gDNA.

The CDR3 runs 15 residues. Trimming at V came to 9 bases and at J to 0 bases, leaving 10 bases not matched to a gene. CDR1 is LNHDA and CDR2 is SQIVND in the germline V gene (reference sequence). Input material: peripheral blood. This clonotype was sampled from a woman in her fifties or sixties with COVID-19, enrolled during active disease. This chain uses TRBV19 with TRBJ1-2; TRBD1 matches at 7 bases. CDR3 coding DNA: TGTGCCAGCCGTTTTCAGGGGGACTCTAACTATGGCTACACCTTC. Protein sequence: CASRFQGDSNYGYTF. Together with reference TRBV19 and TRBJ1-2, the CDR3 gives the full variable domain: DGGITQSPKYLFRKEGQNVTLSCEQNLNHDAMYWYRQDPGQGLRLIYYSQIVNDFQKGDIAEGYSVSREKKESFPLTVTSAQKNPTAFYLCASRFQGDSNYGYTFGSGTRLTVV.